This is a list of T cell receptor beta chains from one sample in a study of response to subunit inactivated influenza vaccine. TCRdb used MiXCR to reprocess the RT-PCR reads, holding one entry per CDR3 protein. The sample has about 620,000 distinct CDR3 sequences; about 12% are singletons. Sequences were derived from PBMCs from blood, sampled on the day of vaccination. The receptors originated from a man aged 50 to 59 who received an inactivated influenza vaccine. CDR3s include the opening cysteine and the closing phenylalanine or tryptophan. The D gene is left open where the match is weak. Some rows mark clone size as missing; the rest say once, few, many or name a class of expanded clone.

CDR3 protein | CDR3 DNA | D gene | V gene | clone size | J gene
CASNTPNTGNTEAFF | TGTGCCAGCAACACACCCAATACGGGGAACACTGAAGCTTTCTTT | . | TRBV6-2/TRBV6-3 | . | TRBJ1-1
CASSLPGTGGNQPQHF | TGTGCCAGCAGTTTACCCGGGACAGGCGGTAATCAGCCCCAGCATTTT | TRBD1 | TRBV12-3/TRBV12-4 | . | TRBJ1-5
CASSDGQGTIQPQHF | TGTGCCAGCAGCGATGGACAGGGGACTATTCAGCCCCAGCATTTT | TRBD1 | TRBV7-9 | . | TRBJ1-5
CASRDPLAGGRDTQYF | TGTGCCAGCAGGGACCCTTTAGCGGGGGGGCGAGATACGCAGTATTTT | TRBD2 | TRBV2 | few | TRBJ2-3
CASSVGLLGNIQYF | TGTGCCAGCAGCGTAGGTCTCCTAGGAAACATTCAGTACTTC | . | TRBV9 | . | TRBJ2-4
CASSPFGGVVASGSPLHF | TGCGCCAGCAGCCCATTTGGGGGCGTAGTGGCATCCGGTTCACCCCTCCACTTT | . | TRBV5-1 | many | TRBJ1-6
CASSRAGTEASYNEQFF | TGCGCCAGCAGCCGCGCAGGGACAGAAGCTTCTTACAATGAGCAGTTCTTC | TRBD1 | TRBV4-3 | few | TRBJ2-1
CSVEDGGLETQYF | TGCAGCGTTGAAGACGGGGGCTTAGAGACCCAGTACTTC | . | TRBV29-1 | many | TRBJ2-5
CASSLAKVTGEQFF | TGCGCCAGCAGCTTGGCCAAAGTTACAGGCGAGCAGTTCTTC | . | TRBV5-1 | few | TRBJ2-1
CASHLAGDNEQFF | TGTGCCAGCCACCTAGCGGGAGACAATGAGCAGTTCTTC | TRBD2 | TRBV14 | . | TRBJ2-1
CASSIKWARDTQYF | TGTGCCAGCAGTATCAAGTGGGCCAGGGATACGCAGTATTTT | . | TRBV12-3/TRBV12-4 | few | TRBJ2-3
CASRGGMSSYNEQFF | TGTGCCAGCAGGGGGGGGATGAGCTCCTACAATGAGCAGTTCTTC | TRBD2 | TRBV12-3/TRBV12-4 | . | TRBJ2-1
CASSDRLSPLHF | TGTGCCAGCAGCGACAGGCTTTCACCCCTCCACTTT | . | TRBV12-3/TRBV12-4 | . | TRBJ1-6
CASSYWRRSETQYF | TGTGCCAGCAGTTACTGGCGAAGATCAGAGACCCAGTACTTC | . | TRBV6-2/TRBV6-3 | once | TRBJ2-5
CSATGGGVYEQYF | TGCAGTGCAACGGGTGGGGGGGTTTACGAGCAGTACTTC | TRBD2 | TRBV20-1 | . | TRBJ2-7
CASSPTLTGRGANTGELFF | TGTGCCAGCAGCCCAACTCTCACCGGACGGGGCGCGAACACCGGGGAGCTGTTTTTT | . | TRBV7-8 | many | TRBJ2-2
CSVLGGRGKNIQYF | TGCAGCGTCCTAGGGGGCAGGGGCAAAAACATTCAGTACTTC | TRBD1 | TRBV29-1 | many | TRBJ2-4
CASSKVSGTKNIQYF | TGTGCCAGCAGCAAAGTTTCCGGGACTAAGAACATTCAGTACTTC | . | TRBV21-1 | few | TRBJ2-4
CASSLRDRDTEAFF | TGTGCCAGCAGCCTGAGAGACAGGGACACTGAAGCTTTCTTT | TRBD1 | TRBV7-2 | . | TRBJ1-1
CASSQSGLPPDTQYF | TGCGCCAGCAGCCAGTCCGGGCTCCCCCCAGATACGCAGTATTTT | . | TRBV4-1 | . | TRBJ2-3
CASSPLGLAGDYNEQFF | TGTGCCAGCTCACCCCTGGGACTAGCGGGGGATTACAATGAGCAGTTCTTC | TRBD2 | TRBV18 | few | TRBJ2-1
CASSRTPGLAGQIAKNIQYF | TGCGCCAGCAGCCGTACTCCGGGACTAGCGGGGCAAATAGCCAAAAACATTCAGTACTTC | TRBD2 | TRBV5-1 | few | TRBJ2-4
CASSRTENYGYTF | TGTGCCAGCAGTCGGACGGAAAACTATGGCTACACCTTC | . | TRBV2 | . | TRBJ1-2